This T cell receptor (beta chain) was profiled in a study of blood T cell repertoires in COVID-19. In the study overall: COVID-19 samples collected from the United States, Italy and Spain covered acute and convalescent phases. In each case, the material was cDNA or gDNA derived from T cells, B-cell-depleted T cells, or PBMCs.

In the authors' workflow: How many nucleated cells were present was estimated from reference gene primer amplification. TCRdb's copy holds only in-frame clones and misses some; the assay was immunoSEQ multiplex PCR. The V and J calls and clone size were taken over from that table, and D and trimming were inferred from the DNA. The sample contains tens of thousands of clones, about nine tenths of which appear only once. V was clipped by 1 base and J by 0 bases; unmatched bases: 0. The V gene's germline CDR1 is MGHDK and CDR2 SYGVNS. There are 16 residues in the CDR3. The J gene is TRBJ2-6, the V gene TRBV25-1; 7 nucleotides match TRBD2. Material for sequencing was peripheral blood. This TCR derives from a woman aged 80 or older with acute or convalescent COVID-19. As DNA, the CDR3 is TGTGCCAGCAGTGAATCGGGGGGCTCTGGGGCCAACGTCCTGACTTTC. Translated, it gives CASSESGGSGANVLTF.